These T cell receptor beta chains were read from a single sample in a study of blood T cell repertoires in COVID-19. Data came from immunoSEQ multiplex PCR; TCRdb stores just in-frame clones and leaves some out. The sample yields around 140,000 clones, 75% to 90% seen once. Sequencing input: peripheral blood. The receptors originated from a man younger than 35 with COVID-19, enrolled during active disease. The CDR3 runs from the conserved cysteine through the conserved F or W. A D gene is named only where the DNA matches it firmly. The size field is filled for only some rows; it gives once, few, many or a size class.

TRBD2	TRBV7-2	TRBJ2-1	once	17	TGTGCCAGCAGCTTAGGGGCGGGGACTAGCCCCTACAATGAGCAGTTCTTC	CASSLGAGTSPYNEQFF
NA	TRBV2	TRBJ2-7	NA	13	TGTGCCAGCAATGGGCCTTTCCTTTACGAGCAGTACTTC	CASNGPFLYEQYF
TRBD1	TRBV5-1	TRBJ2-3	NA	15	TGCGCCAGCAGCTTCCGACAGGGGGCTTCAGATACGCAGTATTTT	CASSFRQGASDTQYF
NA	TRBV19	TRBJ2-3	NA	11	TGTGCCAGTACCTACAGGGATACGCAGTATTTT	CASTYRDTQYF
NA	TRBV19	TRBJ1-1	few	14	TGTGCCAGTAGTATAGCGAGGGTGAACACTGAAGCTTTCTTT	CASSIARVNTEAFF
NA	TRBV7-9	TRBJ2-5	NA	14	TGTGCCAGCAGCTTGGTACAGCGGCAAGAGACCCAGTACTTC	CASSLVQRQETQYF
TRBD2	TRBV9	TRBJ2-1	once	19	TGTGCCAGCAGCGTAGAGGGGACTAGCGGGAGGGTAGCTTTAAATGAGCAGTTCTTC	CASSVEGTSGRVALNEQFF
NA	TRBV5-8	TRBJ1-4	NA	15	TGTGCCAGCAGCTTAGGAGAAGCAACTAATGAAAAACTGTTTTTT	CASSLGEATNEKLFF
TRBD1	TRBV28	TRBJ1-6	NA	16	TGTGCCAGCATTAGGTCAGGGGGCCAACCTAATTCACCCCTCCACTTT	CASIRSGGQPNSPLHF
TRBD2	TRBV11-2	TRBJ2-7	NA	14	TGTGCCAGCAGCGTGACGACTAGCGGGGGCGAGCAGTACTTC	CASSVTTSGGEQYF
NA	TRBV29-1	TRBJ2-1	NA	18	TGCAGCGTTGAGGGCGTTGAATGGAGGAAGAGCTCCTACAATGAGCAGTTCTTC	CSVEGVEWRKSSYNEQFF
NA	TRBV9	TRBJ2-2	NA	13	TGTGCCAGCAGCGTTTTAGCGGCCGGGGAGCTGTTTTTT	CASSVLAAGELFF
NA	TRBV5-6	TRBJ1-5	NA	15	TGTGCCAGCAGCTTGGAGGATAGGGGAAGGCAGCCCCAGCATTTT	CASSLEDRGRQPQHF
NA	TRBV12-5	TRBJ1-1	NA	11	TGTGCTAGTGGTTTGACAGGCGGCATCTATTTT	CASGLTGGIYF
NA	TRBV4-3	TRBJ2-7	many	16	TGCGCCAGCAGCCAAAATCGTGCTAGCGCGTCCTACGAGCAGTACTTC	CASSQNRASASYEQYF
NA	TRBV28	TRBJ1-3	NA	14	TGTGCCAGCAGAGATTCCAGTTCTGGAAACACCATATATTTT	CASRDSSSGNTIYF
NA	TRBV28	TRBJ2-3	once	16	TGTGCCAGCAGTTTTGAGGCGGGTACTCAGATAGATACGCAGTATTTT	CASSFEAGTQIDTQYF
NA	TRBV19	TRBJ2-5	NA	13	TGTGCCAGTAGCTCCGGGACTGCAGAGACCCAGTACTTC	CASSSGTAETQYF
NA	TRBV5-5	TRBJ2-7	once	17	TGTGCCAGCAGCTTGTCAGGGGACTACGCGGGGCTCTACGAGCAGTACTTC	CASSLSGDYAGLYEQYF
NA	TRBV30	TRBJ2-7	once	13	TGTGCCTGGGGACGACTGATCTCCTACGAGCAGTACTTC	CAWGRLISYEQYF
TRBD1	TRBV7-2	TRBJ2-5	NA	14	TGTGCCAGCAGCTTGACAGGGTCCGGAGAGACCCAGTACTTC	CASSLTGSGETQYF
NA	TRBV2	TRBJ2-2	few	15	TGTGCCAGCACCCACAGGGAATTGAACACCGGGGAGCTGTTTTTT	CASTHRELNTGELFF
NA	TRBV5-4	TRBJ2-1	NA	17	TGTGCCAGCAGCTTGGCCCGTGGGCTAAGCTCCTACAATGAGCAGTTCTTC	CASSLARGLSSYNEQFF
TRBD1	TRBV5-1	TRBJ2-3	NA	14	TGCGCCAGCAGCACGGGACAGCCCACAGATACGCAGTATTTT	CASSTGQPTDTQYF
NA	TRBV27	TRBJ2-7	NA	16	TGTGCCAGCAGTTTATCGGGGGGACTTCCCCCTCACGAGCAGTACTTC	CASSLSGGLPPHEQYF
TRBD2	TRBV7-2	TRBJ2-5	NA	17	TGTGCCAGCAGCTTGACACTACTAGCGGGAGGGAGGGAGACCCAGTACTTC	CASSLTLLAGGRETQYF
TRBD2	TRBV24-1	TRBJ2-5	NA	15	TGTGCCACCAGTGAAAGGGCCTGGGGGGGAGAGACCCAGTACTTC	CATSERAWGGETQYF
TRBD1	TRBV28	TRBJ1-2	NA	14	TGTGCCAGCAGTTCCACCCAGGGGGTCTATGGCTACACCTTC	CASSSTQGVYGYTF
TRBD2	TRBV6-6	TRBJ2-7	NA	15	TGTGCCAGCAGTGATCGGGAGGCCTCCTCCTACGAGCAGTACTTC	CASSDREASSYEQYF
NA	TRBV2	TRBJ2-1	NA	15	TGTGCCAGCAGTGTCCTTAGTAATTCCTACAATGAGCAGTTCTTC	CASSVLSNSYNEQFF
TRBD1	TRBV28	TRBJ1-4	NA	12	TGTGCCAGCAGCACAGGGGGGGAAAAACTGTTTTTT	CASSTGGEKLFF
NA	TRBV4-2	TRBJ1-6	NA	15	TGTGCCAGCAGCGCCGGGACACCGAATAATTCACCCCTCCACTTT	CASSAGTPNNSPLHF
TRBD1	TRBV25-1	TRBJ1-1	once	16	TGTGCCAGCAGAACCGGGACAGGTGACCGAAGGTCTGAAGCTTTCTTT	CASRTGTGDRRSEAFF
NA	TRBV9	TRBJ2-1	NA	17	TGTGCCAGCAGCTCCAGGGGTACCTCTAATCCCTACAATGAGCAGTTCTTC	CASSSRGTSNPYNEQFF
NA	TRBV11-2	TRBJ2-7	NA	12	TGTGCCAGCAGCTTAGCCAGGGGTGAGCAGTACTTC	CASSLARGEQYF
TRBD2	TRBV10-3	TRBJ2-3	NA	14	TGTGCCATCAGAGCGGGAGGCCGGACAGATACGCAGTATTTT	CAIRAGGRTDTQYF
TRBD2	TRBV6-4	TRBJ2-1	NA	15	TGTGCCAGCAGTGACCCGGCGGGAGGGTACAATGAGCAGTTCTTC	CASSDPAGGYNEQFF
TRBD1	TRBV28	TRBJ2-7	NA	16	TGTGCCAGCACCCGACCCAGACAGGGAATGGTTGGCGAGCAGTACTTC	CASTRPRQGMVGEQYF
TRBD2	TRBV28	TRBJ2-3	NA	15	TGTGCCAGCAAATCCGGGTCGGCGGGAGGGTATACGCAGTATTTT	CASKSGSAGGYTQYF
TRBD1	TRBV30	TRBJ1-5	NA	13	TGTGCCTATAGACAGGGTCGCGATCAGCCCCAGCATTTT	CAYRQGRDQPQHF
NA	TRBV4-1	TRBJ2-3	NA	14	TGCGCCAGCAGCCAACCAACCACCGGGGATACGCAGTATTTT	CASSQPTTGDTQYF
TRBD2	TRBV10-3	TRBJ2-1	NA	14	TGTGCCATCAGTGATAGCGGGAGGGGCAATGAGCAGTTCTTC	CAISDSGRGNEQFF
NA	TRBV27	TRBJ1-5	NA	14	TGTGCCAGCAGTTTCGTCCCAGTTGGTCAGCCCCAGCATTTT	CASSFVPVGQPQHF
TRBD1	TRBV18	TRBJ1-4	NA	15	TGTGCCAGCTCACCTCGCGGGGACAGTAATGAAAAACTGTTTTTT	CASSPRGDSNEKLFF
TRBD1	TRBV19	TRBJ1-2	NA	15	TGTGCCAGTATTGACAGGGGGGCCCCAACGGGTGGCTACACCTTC	CASIDRGAPTGGYTF
TRBD1	TRBV5-1	TRBJ2-5	NA	15	TGCGCCAGCAGCTTGTCCAGGGGGCTCCAAGAGACCCAGTACTTC	CASSLSRGLQETQYF
NA	TRBV5-4	TRBJ2-2	NA	18	TGTGCCAGCAGCTTGGGGGCCTTTGGCAGGGGGAACACCGGGGAGCTGTTTTTT	CASSLGAFGRGNTGELFF
NA	TRBV6-5	TRBJ2-7	NA	12	TGTGCCAGCAGCCAAGACAGTTACGAGCAGTACTTC	CASSQDSYEQYF
TRBD1	TRBV14	TRBJ1-6	NA	15	TGTGCCAGCAGCCCAGGACAGGGGTATAATTCACCCCTCCACTTT	CASSPGQGYNSPLHF
TRBD2	TRBV29-1	TRBJ2-1	NA	12	TGTATGATAGCGGGAGGACACAATGAGCAGTTCTTC	CMIAGGHNEQFF
NA	TRBV7-3	TRBJ2-1	NA	13	TGTGCCAGCAGCCTAAACCGGTACAATGAGCAGTTCTTC	CASSLNRYNEQFF
NA	TRBV14	TRBJ1-6	NA	15	TGTGCCAGCAGCCAATTTCAGATCTATAATTCACCCCTCCACTTT	CASSQFQIYNSPLHF
TRBD1	TRBV6-5	TRBJ1-2	NA	15	TGTGCCAGCAGTAAGACAGGGGTTGTCAACTATGGCTACACCTTC	CASSKTGVVNYGYTF